The present T cell receptor beta chain was sequenced within a study of shared clonotypes between healthy human individuals. At the level of the study: Participating donors consisted of a couple of women and a few men aged 18 to 49. CD4 naive and memory got three plates each, CD8 naive two, CD8 memory one. Study observations and caveats: The study's rarefaction showed incomplete sorted-subset sequencing despite large depth.

In germline, CDR1 is SGHRS, CDR2 YFSETQ. The V segment lost 3 bases and the J segment 6 bases; nucleotides outside the gene matches: 5. This CDR3 contains 14 residues. The protocol was immunoSEQ multiplex PCR, while the TCRdb copy is restricted to in-frame clones and leaves out a portion. The sample has hundreds of thousands of clones, about 96% seen once. As to this clone: Its antigen is not known.

Healthy adults negative for HIV, lacking recent acute infections or vaccinations, served as donors. Sequenced material: naive CD4+ T cells sorted from blood. The sample's subset: CD45RA+ positively selected. This clonotype originated in a woman aged 30 to 39 in good health. The rearrangement links TRBV5-1 to TRBJ2-7, with 11 bases lining up with TRBD1. The DNA for the CDR3 is TGCGCCAGCAGCTCGGGACAGGGGGAAGGCGAGCAGTACTTC. This sequence encodes CASSSGQGEGEQYF.